The 5 T cell receptor beta chains reported below all come from one sample, sequenced in a study of regulatory T cells in long-lasting Graves disease. The time point is: newly diagnosed GD, antithyroid drugs for less than 3 months. There was RNA extracted from PBMCs, and the TCR library was made from it. Libraries of TCR beta came from iRepertoire HTBI primers plus Arm-PCR of CDR3 regions. From the multiplex PCR reads, TCRdb called clonotypes with MiXCR, one entry per CDR3 protein. The sample yields hundreds of thousands of distinct CDR3 sequences, about 15% seen once. These data also featured in a second study, about T cells in Graves' hyperthyroidism and ophthalmopathy.

The sample in question was peripheral blood mononuclear cells (PBMCs), obtained at new diagnosis, from a patient treated with antithyroid drugs. All receptors come from a woman younger than 45 with Graves disease.

The chain recombines TRBV28 with TRBJ1-2; D call uncertain. CDR3 length equals 14 residues. V gave up 8 bases and J gave up 2 bases, with 15 bases separating them. CDR1 MDHEN and CDR2 SYDVKM come from the germline V gene. In nucleotides, the CDR3 is TGTGCCAGCTCTACACGCCCCCGAAACTATGGCTACACCTTC. Amino acid sequence: CASSTRPRNYGYTF.

In DNA, the CDR3 is TGTGCCAGCAGCTTAGCGACTAGCGGGACCCACGAGCAGTACTTC. This translates into CASSLATSGTHEQYF. The chain couples TRBV7-9 to TRBJ2-7, with 11 bases matching TRBD2. The CDR3 spans 15 residues. J lost 5 bases, V lost 0 bases, and 3 bases had no gene match. Looked up from germline, CDR1 is SEHNR and CDR2 is FQNEAQ (reference sequence).

This clonotype was found a few times. The chain recombines TRBV5-1 with TRBJ2-1; a weak D match, TRBD1 (6 bases). Trimming shortened V by 0 bases and J by 0 bases, and 13 bases separated the two germline ends. The CDR3 spans 17 residues. Germline V gives CDR1 SGHRS, CDR2 YFSETQ. CDR3 sequence reads: CASSLAQGPPSYNEQFF. The CDR3 nucleotides read TGCGCCAGCAGCTTGGCACAGGGTCCCCCCTCCTACAATGAGCAGTTCTTC.

The CDR3 sequence: CASSDRANSPLHF. CDR3 nucleotides: TGTGCCAGCAGTGACCGGGCAAATTCACCCCTCCACTTT. J is TRBJ1-6 and V is TRBV6-4; D is unresolved. Per the germline V gene, CDR1 is MRHNA and CDR2 is SNTAGT. The CDR3 has 13 residues. V was clipped by 2 bases and J by 7 bases, with 6 bases between them.

A word on this clonotype: At one end, the junction sequence differs from germline, possibly due to a read error. This chain connects TRBV6-1 to TRBJ1-6, with D uncertain. The CDR3 length is 12 residues. Germline values: CDR1 MNHNS, CDR2 SASEGT. CDR3 in amino acids: CASIEDNSPLHF. The CDR3, as DNA: TGTGCCAGCATTGAAGATAATTCACCCCTCCACTTT.